Listed here are 24 T cell receptor beta chains from one sample, sequenced in a study of shared clonotypes between healthy human individuals. TCRdb's copy holds only in-frame clones and misses some; the assay was immunoSEQ multiplex PCR. The profile shows about 2.2 million clones, roughly 91% of them singletons. CD45RO-negative, CCR7-positively selected cells formed the naive CD8 fraction, excluding terminally differentiated effector memory CD45RA+ cells. The specimen was naive CD8+ T cells from PBMCs. The receptors come from a man between 18 and 29 years old in good health. Some clones in this sample may be carry-over from other donors' samples.

On this clone itself: This sample includes further DNA sequences coding for the same CDR3. The V gene is TRBV29-1, the J gene TRBJ2-2; tentative D call: TRBD2 (6 bases). The CDR3 covers 13 residues. Germline values: CDR1 SQVTM, CDR2 ANQGSEA. Deletions cut 4 bases from V and 1 base from J, with 7 bases between. CDR3 sequence (DNA): TGCAGCGTTGTGGGAGGGAACACCGGGGAGCTGTTTTTT. Amino acids: CSVVGGNTGELFF.

The CDR3 DNA reads TGTGCCAGCAGCCCAGGGACTAGCCGAAAGGAACCCTACGAGCAGTACTTC. This gives the protein CASSPGTSRKEPYEQYF. The chain links TRBV14 to TRBJ2-7; 9 nucleotides match TRBD2. CDR1 is SGHDN, CDR2 FVKESK, per germline. This CDR3 comprises 17 residues. V was clipped by 4 bases and J by 2 bases; unmatched bases: 12.

The CDR3, as DNA: TGTGCCAGCAGCTTAACTATATCCTACGAGCAGTACTTC. Residues: CASSLTISYEQYF. V is TRBV7-3 and J is TRBJ2-7; D not certain. CDR3 length equals 13 residues. V was trimmed by 0 bases and J by 1 base, leaving 4 bases between them. The V gene's germline CDR1 is SGHTA and CDR2 FQGTGA.

The chain is built from TRBV14 and TRBJ2-7; D possibly matches TRBD1 or TRBD2 (5 bases each). Trimming took off 0 bases at V and 4 bases at J, with 10 bases between the two ends. The CDR3 runs 14 residues. CDR1 is SGHDN, CDR2 FVKESK, per germline. CDR3 nucleotides: TGTGCCAGCAGCCAAGAGTGGGGGTTGTACGAGCAGTACTTC. Residues: CASSQEWGLYEQYF. The full variable domain, its missing parts supplied by reference TRBV14 and TRBJ2-7, is EAGVTQFPSHSVIEKGQTVTLRCDPISGHDNLYWYRRVMGKEIKFLLHFVKESKQDESGMPNNRFLAERTGGTYSTLKVQPAELEDSGVYFCASSQEWGLYEQYFGPGTRLTVT.

The chain recombines TRBV30 with TRBJ1-2, with a weak D call TRBD1 (5 bases). This CDR3 region has 11 residues. The V end lost 1 base, the J end lost 6 bases, and 6 bases lay between the germline ends. CDR1 is GTSNPN, CDR2 SVGIG, per germline (reference sequence). DNA for the CDR3: TGTGCCTGGAGTGAAGGGGATGGCTACACCTTC. Protein product: CAWSEGDGYTF.

The genes are TRBV5-6 and TRBJ2-7; D might be TRBD1 or TRBD2, each matching 6 bases. Trimming cost V 1 base and J 2 bases, with 16 bases left between them. From germline, CDR1 is SGHDT and CDR2 YYEEEE. This CDR3 is built from 16 residues. The CDR3 is CASSLWEGGSAYEQYF. The DNA for the CDR3 is TGTGCCAGCAGCTTGTGGGAAGGGGGGTCCGCCTACGAGCAGTACTTC.

V usage is TRBV6-5 and J usage is TRBJ1-5, with D unresolved. V lost 6 bases and J 5 bases, leaving 17 bases between the germline ends. The germline V gene encodes CDR1 MNHEY and CDR2 SVGAGI. This CDR3 spans 15 amino acids. CDR3 loop: CASSPYAGGYQPQHF. CDR3 coding DNA: TGTGCCAGCAGCCCTTACGCAGGAGGGTATCAGCCCCAGCATTTT.

The chain is built from TRBV5-6 and TRBJ2-3; D uncertain. Germline V gene sequence: CDR1 SGHDT, CDR2 YYEEEE. Trimming took 0 bases from V and 4 from J, leaving 3 bases between them. This CDR3 spans 12 amino acids. The CDR3 DNA is TGTGCCAGCAGCTTGGACGCAGATACGCAGTATTTT. Protein sequence: CASSLDADTQYF.

This chain connects TRBV19 to TRBJ2-4; 9 bases agree with TRBD1. After removal of 6 bases from V and 8 bases from J, the junction contained 11 bases not matched to a gene. The germline V gene encodes CDR1 LNHDA and CDR2 SQIVND (reference sequence). The CDR3 spans 15 residues. The CDR3 DNA reads as TGTGCCAGTAGCCGCCGGGACAGGGCGGTGCACATTCAGTACTTC. Residues: CASSRRDRAVHIQYF.

This chain connects TRBV5-6 to TRBJ2-7, with 7 bases aligning to TRBD2. The CDR3 covers 15 residues. The J segment lost 3 bases and the V segment lost 3 bases, leaving 9 bases of the junction unmatched. Per germline, CDR1 SGHDT and CDR2 YYEEEE. Written as DNA, the CDR3 is TGTGCCAGCAGCTGGGGGGGACTATTGGGCTACGAGCAGTACTTC. Protein: CASSWGGLLGYEQYF.

V is TRBV5-6 and J is TRBJ2-7; D perhaps matches TRBD2 (6 bases). Germline V gives CDR1 SGHDT, CDR2 YYEEEE. With 1 base removed from V and 3 bases from J, the gap between germline ends came to 11 bases. The CDR3 consists of 14 residues. DNA of the CDR3: TGTGCCAGCAGCTTGTTTCCTAGCGACTACGAGCAGTACTTC. It specifies CASSLFPSDYEQYF.

The chain employs TRBV9 and TRBJ2-1, with D perhaps given as TRBD1 or TRBD2 (5 bases each). Germline V gives CDR1 SGDLS, CDR2 YYNGEE. V was pared by 0 bases and J by 6 bases, with 10 bases between. The CDR3 covers 14 residues. As DNA, the CDR3 is TGTGCCAGCAGCGTAGTTGGGGGAAGCAATGAGCAGTTCTTC. Protein product: CASSVVGGSNEQFF. Full variable domain (rest looked up from reference TRBV9 and TRBJ2-1): DSGVTQTPKHLITATGQRVTLRCSPRSGDLSVYWYQQSLDQGLQFLIQYYNGEERAKGNILERFSAQQFPDLHSELNLSSLELGDSALYFCASSVVGGSNEQFFGPGTRLTVL.

The J gene is TRBJ2-2, the V gene TRBV7-2; TRBD2 matches 12 bases. Trimming cost V 4 bases and J 7 bases; bases outside gene matches: 10. The CDR3 runs to 17 residues. The germline gives CDR1 SGHTA, CDR2 FQGNSA. CDR3 region: CASSSPTRLAGDGELFF. In DNA, the CDR3 is TGTGCCAGCAGCTCACCTACTAGACTAGCGGGAGACGGGGAGCTGTTTTTT.

J is TRBJ2-2 and V is TRBV27, with TRBD1 as a possible D gene (5 bases). Trimming pared 5 bases from V and 1 base from J, leaving 14 bases between. Germline loops: CDR1 MNHEY, CDR2 SMNVEV (reference sequence). The CDR3 has 16 residues. The CDR3 reads CASSALEQVNTGELFF. The CDR3 DNA sequence: TGTGCCAGCAGTGCCCTGGAACAGGTGAACACCGGGGAGCTGTTTTTT.

The rearrangement joins TRBV7-6 to TRBJ2-7, with TRBD2 matching 10 bases. CDR1 is SGHVS and CDR2 is FNYEAQ in the germline V gene. The CDR3 contains 19 residues. Germline trimming cut 4 bases from V and 5 bases from J; bases unmatched to any gene: 20. CDR3 loop: CASSSSVGGTIAGGNEQYF. Written as DNA, the CDR3 is TGTGCCAGCAGCTCCTCCGTGGGCGGAACCATAGCGGGAGGCAACGAGCAGTACTTC. The full variable domain, in which reference TRBV7-6 and TRBJ2-7 provide the parts outside the CDR3, is GAGVSQSPRYKVTKRGQDVALRCDPISGHVSLYWYRQALGQGPEFLTYFNYEAQQDKSGLPNDRFSAERPEGSISTLTIQRTEQRDSAMYRCASSSSVGGTIAGGNEQYFGPGTRLTVT.

This chain uses TRBV7-9 with TRBJ1-6; TRBD1 is a possible D gene (6 bases). This CDR3 spans 15 amino acids. V was trimmed by 5 bases and J by 9 bases, leaving 17 bases between them. CDR1 is SEHNR and CDR2 is FQNEAQ in the germline V gene (reference sequence). This CDR3 reads CASSPGGHLLSPLHF. Here the CDR3 DNA reads TGTGCCAGCAGCCCCGGGGGACACCTTCTTTCACCCCTCCACTTT.

Of note for this clone: The sample carries other DNA sequences with the same CDR3. The gene calls are TRBV28 and TRBJ1-1; D ambiguous. Trimming took off 4 bases at V and 5 bases at J, with 2 bases between the two ends. Germline loops: CDR1 MDHEN, CDR2 SYDVKM. The CDR3 covers 10 residues. CDR3 in amino acids: CASSSTEAFF. The CDR3 DNA follows: TGTGCCAGCAGTTCAACTGAAGCTTTCTTT.

This rearrangement joins TRBV7-9 to TRBJ2-1; 11 bases align to TRBD2. This CDR3 region has 16 residues. Per the germline V gene, CDR1 is SEHNR and CDR2 is FQNEAQ (reference sequence). V was pared by 5 bases and J by 9 bases, with 12 bases of the junction left unmatched. The CDR3 here is CASSISGRGLKGEQFF. As DNA, the CDR3 is TGTGCCAGCAGCATTAGCGGGAGGGGCCTTAAAGGTGAGCAGTTCTTC.

The chain couples TRBV6-4 to TRBJ2-5; no reliable D call. Deletions cut 5 bases from V and 5 bases from J, with 12 bases between. Germline V CDR1 and CDR2: MRHNA, SNTAGT. The CDR3 sequence is 13 residues long. CDR3 sequence: CASSPSGGETQYF. The CDR3 nucleotides read TGTGCCAGCAGTCCCTCAGGTGGTGAGACCCAGTACTTC.

The J gene is TRBJ1-1, the V gene TRBV19, with TRBD1 matching 8 bases. Germline-derived CDR1 and CDR2 are LNHDA and SQIVND (reference sequence). CDR3 length: 13 residues. V trimming: 7 bases; J trimming: 4 bases; junction bases outside the gene matches: 5. CDR3 residues: CASMDRVSTEAFF. DNA of the CDR3: TGTGCCAGTATGGACAGGGTGAGCACTGAAGCTTTCTTT.

The rearrangement links TRBV4-1 to TRBJ2-1; TRBD2 matches at 12 bases. Trimming removed 1 base from V and 4 bases from J; junction bases left unmatched: 2. There are 16 residues in the CDR3. The V gene's germline CDR1 is MGHRA and CDR2 YSYEKL. CDR3 DNA: TGCGCCAGCAGCCAAGTGGGGACTAGCGGGTACAATGAGCAGTTCTTC. As protein: CASSQVGTSGYNEQFF.

This rearrangement joins TRBV27 to TRBJ1-1; 9 nucleotides agree with TRBD1. V was clipped by 5 bases and J by 1 base; unmatched bases: 5. CDR1 MNHEY and CDR2 SMNVEV come from the germline V gene (reference sequence). The CDR3 extends over 15 amino acids. CDR3 in DNA: TGTGCCAGCAGTCCCTGGACAGGGGAGAACACTGAAGCTTTCTTT. Translating it yields CASSPWTGENTEAFF.

This clone was counted once. This chain uses TRBV19 with TRBJ1-1, with D hard to call. CDR3 size: 15 residues. Germline V gene sequence: CDR1 LNHDA, CDR2 SQIVND (reference sequence). With 1 base removed from V and 0 bases from J, the gap between germline ends came to 9 bases. The CDR3 DNA sequence: TGTGCCAGTAGTATAGGAGTTGGATTGAACACTGAAGCTTTCTTT. Its protein is CASSIGVGLNTEAFF.

This rearrangement joins TRBV4-3 to TRBJ2-3; D gene ambiguous. Germline assignment: CDR1 LGHNA and CDR2 YSLEER. The V end lost 1 base, the J end lost 6 bases, and 8 bases lay between the germline ends. The CDR3 is 13 amino acids. The DNA for the CDR3 is TGCGCCAGCAGCCAAGCCCTCCGGGATACGCAGTATTTT. Translated: CASSQALRDTQYF.